A single T cell receptor (beta chain) is shown here with its context. Authors' processing steps: Estimation of nucleated cell counts relied on the amplification of reference gene primers. Here immunoSEQ multiplex PCR was the method, and the copy in TCRdb shows in-frame clones only, minus some. V and J calls and clone size come straight from that table; D and trimming were deduced from the DNA. The data hold over 65,000 clones, with around 78% observed a single time. The CDR3 runs to 15 residues. The germline CDR1 and CDR2 sequences are MNHEY and SVGAGI. Trimming took 6 bases from V and 5 from J, leaving 17 bases between them. The sample belongs to a study of blood T cell repertoires in COVID-19. Study context: Acute and convalescent COVID-19 specimens originated in the United States, Italy and Spain. T cells, B-cell-depleted T cells, or PBMCs provided the cDNA or gDNA that served as material.

Seattle patient enrollment occurred during active infection, with longitudinal follow-up thereafter. The receptor was derived from a man between 60 and 70 years old with COVID-19, enrolled during active disease. Sequencing input: peripheral blood. The rearrangement links TRBV6-5 to TRBJ2-4, with D perhaps matching TRBD1 (5 bases). The CDR3 nucleotides read TGTGCCAGCAGCCCCTCGAGGCAGGGCCAAAACATTCAGTACTTC. Its translation: CASSPSRQGQNIQYF.